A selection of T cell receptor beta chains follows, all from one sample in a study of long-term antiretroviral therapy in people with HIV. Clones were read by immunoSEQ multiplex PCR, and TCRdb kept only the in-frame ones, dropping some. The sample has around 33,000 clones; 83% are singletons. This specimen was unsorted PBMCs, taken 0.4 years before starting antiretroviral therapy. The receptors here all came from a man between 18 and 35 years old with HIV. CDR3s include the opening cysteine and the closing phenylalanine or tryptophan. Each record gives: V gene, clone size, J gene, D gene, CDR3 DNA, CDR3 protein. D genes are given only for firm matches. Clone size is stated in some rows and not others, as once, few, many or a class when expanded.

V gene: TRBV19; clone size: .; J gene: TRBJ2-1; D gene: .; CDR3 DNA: TGTGCCAGTAGTATTGGGCAGGGCGATGAGCAGTTCTTC; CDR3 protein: CASSIGQGDEQFF
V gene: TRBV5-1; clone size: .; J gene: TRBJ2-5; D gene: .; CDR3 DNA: TGCGCCAGCAGCTTGGGGGCAGGGCGGCAAGAGACCCAGTACTTC; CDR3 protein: CASSLGAGRQETQYF
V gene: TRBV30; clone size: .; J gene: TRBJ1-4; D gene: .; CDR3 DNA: TGTGCCTGGAGTTCGGGAGATGAAAAACTGTTTTTT; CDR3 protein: CAWSSGDEKLFF
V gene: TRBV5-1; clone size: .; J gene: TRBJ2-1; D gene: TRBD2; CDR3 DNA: TGCGCCAGCAGCTTGGCGGGACTAGATTTTACTGAGCAGTTCTTC; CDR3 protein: CASSLAGLDFTEQFF
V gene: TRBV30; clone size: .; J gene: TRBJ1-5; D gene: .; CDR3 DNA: TGTGCCTGGAGTGTAAAGAGAGGGGAAAGGAATCAGCCCCAGCATTTT; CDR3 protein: CAWSVKRGERNQPQHF
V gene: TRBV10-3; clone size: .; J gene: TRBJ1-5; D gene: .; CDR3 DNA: TGTGCCATCAGTGCCCCAGGGTACAGCAATCAGCCCCAGCATTTT; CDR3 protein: CAISAPGYSNQPQHF
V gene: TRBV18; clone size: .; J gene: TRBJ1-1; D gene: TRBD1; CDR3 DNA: TGTGCCAGCTCAGGACAGGCGAACACTGAAGCTTTCTTT; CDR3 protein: CASSGQANTEAFF
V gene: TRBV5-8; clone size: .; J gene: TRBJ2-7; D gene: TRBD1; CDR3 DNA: TGTGCCGCAGGGGGCCCGCTTAGGTACGAGCAGTACTTC; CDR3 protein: CAAGGPLRYEQYF
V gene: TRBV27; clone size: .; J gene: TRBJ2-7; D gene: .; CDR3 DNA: TGTGCCAGCAGTTCTCGGACTGCGGACCTCCGCGAGCAGTACTTC; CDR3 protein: CASSSRTADLREQYF
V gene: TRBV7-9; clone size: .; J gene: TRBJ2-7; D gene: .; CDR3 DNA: TGTGCCAGCAGCTTAGATCTTTATGGGGCCTACGAGCAGTACTTC; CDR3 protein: CASSLDLYGAYEQYF
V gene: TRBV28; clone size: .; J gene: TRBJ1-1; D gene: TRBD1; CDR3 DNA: TGTGCCAGCAGCCACAGGGGGGGGAACACTGAAGCTTTCTTT; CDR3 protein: CASSHRGGNTEAFF
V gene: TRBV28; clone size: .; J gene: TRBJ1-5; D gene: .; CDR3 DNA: TGTGCCAGCGGGGCAGGGAGCAATCAGCCCCAGCATTTT; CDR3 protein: CASGAGSNQPQHF
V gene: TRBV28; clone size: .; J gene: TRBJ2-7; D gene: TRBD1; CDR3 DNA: TGTGCCAGCAGTATTCCGGGACAGGGGGCCTACGAGCAGTACTTC; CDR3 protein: CASSIPGQGAYEQYF
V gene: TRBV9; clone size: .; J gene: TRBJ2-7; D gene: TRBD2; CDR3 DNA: TGTGCCAGCAGCCGATCTAGCGGGCACACCTACGAGCAGTACTTC; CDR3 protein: CASSRSSGHTYEQYF
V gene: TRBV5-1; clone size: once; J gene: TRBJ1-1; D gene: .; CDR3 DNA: TGCGCCAGCAGCTCCCCCGGGGGGGTTCGGTCTTTCTTT; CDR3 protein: CASSSPGGVRSFF
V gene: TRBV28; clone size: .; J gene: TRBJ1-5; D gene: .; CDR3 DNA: TGTGCCAGCAGTACCTCACAGTACCGGTCGGATCAGCCCCAGCATTTT; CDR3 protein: CASSTSQYRSDQPQHF
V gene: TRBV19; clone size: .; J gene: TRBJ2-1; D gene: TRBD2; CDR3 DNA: TGTGCCAGTAGTGAAGGACTAGCGGGGGGGCTCGGTGAGCAGTTCTTC; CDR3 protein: CASSEGLAGGLGEQFF
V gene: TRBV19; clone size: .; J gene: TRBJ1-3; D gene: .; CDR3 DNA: TGTGCCAGTAGTATGTGGGGTGTTGGAAACACCATATATTTT; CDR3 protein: CASSMWGVGNTIYF
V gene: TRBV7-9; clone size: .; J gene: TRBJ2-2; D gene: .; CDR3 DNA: TGTGCCAGCAGCCTTAGCGGGAACACCGGGGAGCTGTTTTTT; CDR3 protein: CASSLSGNTGELFF
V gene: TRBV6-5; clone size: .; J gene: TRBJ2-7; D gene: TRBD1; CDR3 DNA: TGTGCCAGCAGTTACCTGGGACAGGGTTATGGCGAGCAGTACTTC; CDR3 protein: CASSYLGQGYGEQYF
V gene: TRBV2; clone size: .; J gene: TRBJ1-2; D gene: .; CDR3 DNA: TGTGCCAGCACAGGGTCCGGCTACACCTTC; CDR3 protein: CASTGSGYTF
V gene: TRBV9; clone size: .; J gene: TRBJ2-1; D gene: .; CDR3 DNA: TGTGCCAGCAGCCACGAGGGACCCCCCTCCAATGAGCAGTTCTTC; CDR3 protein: CASSHEGPPSNEQFF
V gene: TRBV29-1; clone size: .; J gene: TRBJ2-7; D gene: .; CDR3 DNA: TGCAGCGTTGTGGGGGGATTTGGGTACGAGCAGTACTTC; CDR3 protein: CSVVGGFGYEQYF
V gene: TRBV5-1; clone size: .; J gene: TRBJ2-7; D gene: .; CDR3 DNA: TGCGCCAGCAGCTTCGATGGGAGCTCCTACGAGCAGTACTTC; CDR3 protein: CASSFDGSSYEQYF
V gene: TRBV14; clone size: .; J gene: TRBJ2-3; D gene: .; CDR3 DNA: TGTGCCAGCAGCCTTTGGAGGGAGGATACGCAGTATTTT; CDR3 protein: CASSLWREDTQYF
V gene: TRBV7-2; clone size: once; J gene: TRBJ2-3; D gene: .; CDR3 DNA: TGTGCCAGCAGCTTTGGAGCTAGCACAGATACGCAGTATTTT; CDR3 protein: CASSFGASTDTQYF
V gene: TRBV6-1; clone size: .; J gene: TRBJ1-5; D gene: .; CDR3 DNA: TGTGCCAGCAGTGAATTGGGAGGAGGGGGGCAGCCCCAGCATTTT; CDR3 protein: CASSELGGGGQPQHF
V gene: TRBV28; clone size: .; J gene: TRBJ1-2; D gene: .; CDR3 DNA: TGTGCCAGCAGTGAAAACGAGGCCTATGGCTACACCTTC; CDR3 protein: CASSENEAYGYTF
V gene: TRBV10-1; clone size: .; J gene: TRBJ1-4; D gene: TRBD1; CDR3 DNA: TGCGCCAGCAGTCCTGACAGGGGGGATTGGAATAGACCGGAAGTAGAACTGTTTTTT; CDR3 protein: CASSPDRGDWNRPEVELFF
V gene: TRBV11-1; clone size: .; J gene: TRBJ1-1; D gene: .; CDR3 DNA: TGTGCCAGCAGCTCCGACAGCGTGAACACTGAAGCTTTCTTT; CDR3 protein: CASSSDSVNTEAFF
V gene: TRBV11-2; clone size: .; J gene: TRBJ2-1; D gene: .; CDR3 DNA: TGTGCCAGCAGCACGGTCCGAAACAATGAGCAGTTCTTC; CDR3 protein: CASSTVRNNEQFF
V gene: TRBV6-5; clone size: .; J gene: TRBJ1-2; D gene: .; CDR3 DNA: TGTGCCAGCAGTTACTCAGACAGATCCCCTGGCTACACCTTC; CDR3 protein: CASSYSDRSPGYTF
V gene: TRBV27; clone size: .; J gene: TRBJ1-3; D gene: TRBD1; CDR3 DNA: TGTGCCAGCAGTTTATACGGACAGGGGGGAGGTGGAAACACCATATATTTT; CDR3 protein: CASSLYGQGGGGNTIYF
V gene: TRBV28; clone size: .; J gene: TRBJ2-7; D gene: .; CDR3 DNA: TGTGCCAGCAGGAGTACAGGGCTCACCTACGAGCAGTACTTC; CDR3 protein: CASRSTGLTYEQYF
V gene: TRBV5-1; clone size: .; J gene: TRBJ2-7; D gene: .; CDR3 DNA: TGCGCCAGCAGCTTTGGGTGGGGTAACTACGAGCAGTACTTC; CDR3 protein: CASSFGWGNYEQYF
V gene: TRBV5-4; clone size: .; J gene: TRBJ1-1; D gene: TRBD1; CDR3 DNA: TGTGCCAGCAGCGGGGACAGGGAACCCACTGAAGCTTTCTTT; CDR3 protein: CASSGDREPTEAFF
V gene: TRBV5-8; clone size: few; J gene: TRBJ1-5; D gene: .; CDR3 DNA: TGTGCCAGCAGCGGTGGGGGCTTCGGGCAGCCCCAGCATTTT; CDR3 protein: CASSGGGFGQPQHF
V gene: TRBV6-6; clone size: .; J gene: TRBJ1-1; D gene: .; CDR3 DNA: TGTGCCAGCAGTTCATTGCCGACGGTAGGAACTGAAGCTTTCTTT; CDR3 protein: CASSSLPTVGTEAFF
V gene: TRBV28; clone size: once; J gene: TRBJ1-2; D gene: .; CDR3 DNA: TGTGCCAGCAGTTTCGGGGGAAGGCGGCCGTCTAACTATGGCTACACCTTC; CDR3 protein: CASSFGGRRPSNYGYTF
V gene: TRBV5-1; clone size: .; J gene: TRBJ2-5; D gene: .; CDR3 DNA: TGCGCCAGCACGGCCAGGGGGGCAGCTAGCCAAGAGACCCAGTACTTC; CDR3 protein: CASTARGAASQETQYF
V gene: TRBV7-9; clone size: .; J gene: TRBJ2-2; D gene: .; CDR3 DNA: TGTGCCAGCAGCTTAGCGCTAGCCCAAGGGGAGCTGTTTTTT; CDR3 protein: CASSLALAQGELFF
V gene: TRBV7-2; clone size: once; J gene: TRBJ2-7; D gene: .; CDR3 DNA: TGTGCCAGCAGCTTTCCGCAACGGTTAGTTTACGAGCAGTACTTC; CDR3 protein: CASSFPQRLVYEQYF
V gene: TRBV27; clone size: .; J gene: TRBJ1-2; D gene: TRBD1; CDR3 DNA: TGTGCCAGCAGTTTATCCGGGACAGGGTCTAACTATGGCTACACCTTC; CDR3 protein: CASSLSGTGSNYGYTF
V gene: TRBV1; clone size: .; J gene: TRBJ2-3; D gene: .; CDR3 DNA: TGCACCAGCAGCCAAGGTGGGCCCATTAGGGTCGGGGTCACAGATACGCAGTATTTT; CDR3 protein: CTSSQGGPIRVGVTDTQYF
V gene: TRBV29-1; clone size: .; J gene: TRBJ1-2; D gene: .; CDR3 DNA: TGCAGCGTTGAGTTAGGCAGGGGTTATGGCTACACCTTC; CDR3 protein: CSVELGRGYGYTF
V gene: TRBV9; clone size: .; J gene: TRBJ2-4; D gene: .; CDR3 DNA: TGTGCCAGCAGCTCGGACCCTTTAGCCAAAAACATTCAGTACTTC; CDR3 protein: CASSSDPLAKNIQYF
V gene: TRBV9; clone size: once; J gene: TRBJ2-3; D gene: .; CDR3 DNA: TGTGCCAGCAGCGTAGATTCAGCCTATAGCACAGATACGCAGTATTTT; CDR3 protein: CASSVDSAYSTDTQYF
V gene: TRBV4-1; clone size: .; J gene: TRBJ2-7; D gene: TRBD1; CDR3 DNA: TGCGCCAGCAGCCAAACCCGACAGGGATATATAGACGAGCAGTACTTC; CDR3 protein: CASSQTRQGYIDEQYF
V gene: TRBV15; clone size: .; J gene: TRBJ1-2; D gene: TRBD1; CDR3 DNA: TGTGCCACCAGCAGAGACAGGGGGAACTATGGCTACACCTTC; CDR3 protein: CATSRDRGNYGYTF
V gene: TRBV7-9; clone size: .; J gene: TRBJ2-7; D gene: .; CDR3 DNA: TGTGCCAGCAGCTTACCCCAGAGGGGGAGAAGGGTCTACGAGCAGTACTTC; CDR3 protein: CASSLPQRGRRVYEQYF